This T cell receptor (beta chain) was sequenced during a study of blood T cell repertoires in COVID-19. Turning to the study itself: The United States, Italy and Spain were the sources of the acute and convalescent COVID-19 samples.

Profiling relied on immunoSEQ multiplex PCR, and the TCRdb table lists in-frame clones only, not all of them. There are roughly 400,000 clones in the sample; 80% to 90% occur only once, and 2% to 2.5% lies in the top ten. Seattle patients were enrolled while actively infected and followed longitudinally. J was trimmed by 2 bases and V by 8 bases; bases with no gene match: 10. Germline V gene lookup returns CDR1 MNHEY and CDR2 SVGAGI. The CDR3 has 15 amino acids. Sequenced: peripheral blood. The chain links TRBV6-5 to TRBJ2-7, with 9 bases that match TRBD2. This clonotype originated in a woman aged 55-69 years with COVID-19, enrolled during active disease. As DNA, the CDR3 is TGTGCCAGCGGCCCGATAGCGGGGGATGCCTACGAGCAGTACTTC. As protein: CASGPIAGDAYEQYF.